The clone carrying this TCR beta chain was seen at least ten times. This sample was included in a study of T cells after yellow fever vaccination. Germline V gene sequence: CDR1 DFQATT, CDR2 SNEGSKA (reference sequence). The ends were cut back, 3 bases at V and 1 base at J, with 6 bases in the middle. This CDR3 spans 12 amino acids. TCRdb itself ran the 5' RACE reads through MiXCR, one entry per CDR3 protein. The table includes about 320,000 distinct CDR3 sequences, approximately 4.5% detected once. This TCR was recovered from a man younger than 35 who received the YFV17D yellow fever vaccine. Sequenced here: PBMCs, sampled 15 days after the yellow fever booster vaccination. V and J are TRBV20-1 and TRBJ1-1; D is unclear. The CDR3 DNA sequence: TGCAGTGCTAGGGGCGGGAACACTGAAGCTTTCTTT. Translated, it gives CSARGGNTEAFF.